Below, 11 T cell receptor beta chains from the same sample are listed, as sequenced in a study of blood T cell repertoires in COVID-19. Using immunoSEQ multiplex PCR, the repertoire was profiled, and TCRdb retains in-frame clones only, with some absent. This sample has under 55,000 clones; approximately 90% occur once, and the top ten carry 25% to 30%. Sequencing used peripheral blood. Receptors originate from a human donor in a cohort sampled during active COVID-19.

The V and J genes are TRBV19 and TRBJ1-3, with 10 nucleotides matching TRBD1. CDR1 and CDR2 (germline): LNHDA, SQIVND (reference sequence). The CDR3 is 15 amino acids. V dropped 3 bases and J dropped 7; count of bases not matched to a gene: 6. The CDR3 reads CASSMAADRGNTIYF. The DNA of the CDR3 is TGTGCCAGTAGTATGGCCGCGGACAGGGGGAACACCATATATTTT.

The CDR3 loop is CASSFADRATEAFF. The CDR3 DNA is TGTGCCAGCAGCTTTGCCGACAGGGCCACTGAAGCTTTCTTT. The chain is built from TRBV5-5 and TRBJ1-1, with 7 positions matching TRBD1. Germline-derived CDR1 and CDR2 are SGHKS and YYEKEE (reference sequence). J lost 4 bases, V lost 2 bases, and 5 bases had no gene match. The CDR3 has 14 residues.

The chain is built from TRBV28 and TRBJ2-3, with 7 bases lining up with TRBD2. V shed 5 bases, J shed 1 base, and the junction held 6 bases outside the gene matches. Per germline, CDR1 MDHEN and CDR2 SYDVKM. The CDR3 length is 15 residues. The CDR3 reads CASSLPSGGTDTQYF. For the CDR3, the DNA is TGTGCCAGCAGTCTACCTAGCGGAGGCACAGATACGCAGTATTTT.

The rearrangement joins TRBV5-4 to TRBJ1-2, with 9 bases fitting TRBD1. Germline V gives CDR1 SGHNT, CDR2 YYREEE (reference sequence). The CDR3 is made up of 15 amino acids. V lost 4 bases, J lost 6 bases, and 10 bases stayed unmatched. The CDR3 loop is CASSPRTGERHGYTF. CDR3 DNA: TGTGCCAGCAGCCCGAGGACAGGGGAACGTCATGGCTACACCTTC.

The genes are TRBV18 and TRBJ2-5, with TRBD1 identical over 12 bases. Trimming at V came to 2 bases and at J to 4 bases, leaving 2 bases not matched to a gene. There are 15 residues in the CDR3. CDR1 is KGHSH, CDR2 LQKENI, per germline. DNA for the CDR3: TGTGCCAGCTCACCAGGGACAGGGGGCGTAGAGACCCAGTACTTC. This translates into CASSPGTGGVETQYF.

The CDR3 region is CASSIGVRQEQFF. CDR3 nucleotides: TGTGCCAGTAGTATAGGTGTCCGTCAGGAGCAGTTCTTC. This chain connects TRBV19 to TRBJ2-1; D gene ambiguous. This CDR3 has 13 residues. The V end lost 1 base, the J end lost 10 bases, and 11 bases lay between the germline ends. Germline V gene sequence: CDR1 LNHDA, CDR2 SQIVND (reference sequence). The whole variable domain, remainder taken from reference TRBV19 and TRBJ2-1, is DGGITQSPKYLFRKEGQNVTLSCEQNLNHDAMYWYRQDPGQGLRLIYYSQIVNDFQKGDIAEGYSVSREKKESFPLTVTSAQKNPTAFYLCASSIGVRQEQFFGPGTRLTVL.

This chain connects TRBV12-3 or TRBV12-4 to TRBJ1-2; TRBD1 aligns across 7 bases. Germline trimming cut 3 bases from V and 8 bases from J; bases unmatched to any gene: 6. The CDR3 runs 13 residues. The CDR3 loop reads CASSFSRGNGYTF. In DNA form, the CDR3 reads TGTGCCAGCAGTTTCTCCAGGGGGAACGGCTACACCTTC.

J is TRBJ2-5 and V is TRBV7-8, with 7 positions matching TRBD1. Germline loops: CDR1 SGHVS, CDR2 FQNEAQ. CDR3 length equals 14 residues. V was clipped by 6 bases and J by 1 base; unmatched bases: 5. The CDR3 region is CASSYTGVQETQYF. CDR3 DNA: TGTGCCAGCAGTTACACAGGGGTCCAAGAGACCCAGTACTTC.

The chain joins TRBV5-1 to TRBJ1-5, with D perhaps TRBD1 (6 bases). Germline loops: CDR1 SGHRS, CDR2 YFSETQ. This CDR3 comprises 15 residues. Trimming took 3 bases from V and 6 from J, leaving 16 bases between them. The CDR3 coding sequence is TGCGCCAGCAGCTGGGGGACATGGGGAACTCAGCCCCAGCATTTT. Translation: CASSWGTWGTQPQHF.

In this sample, this clone turned up a few times. The chain carries TRBV30 and TRBJ2-7; 9 bases fit TRBD2. CDR1 is GTSNPN, CDR2 SVGIG, per germline (reference sequence). Germline trimming cut 5 bases from V and 2 bases from J; bases unmatched to any gene: 4. This CDR3 spans 13 amino acids. Here the CDR3 reads CAWASGGPYEQYF. The CDR3 region has the DNA TGTGCCTGGGCCAGCGGGGGGCCCTACGAGCAGTACTTC.

The genes are TRBV29-1 and TRBJ1-1, with a tentative D call TRBD1 (5 bases). V lost 6 bases to trimming and J lost 0 bases, with 11 bases between them. Germline V gene data show CDR1 as SQVTM and CDR2 as ANQGSEA. This CDR3 contains 13 residues. The CDR3 loop reads CSVPGPVNTEAFF. The CDR3 nucleotides read TGCAGCGTCCCAGGGCCGGTGAACACTGAAGCTTTCTTT.